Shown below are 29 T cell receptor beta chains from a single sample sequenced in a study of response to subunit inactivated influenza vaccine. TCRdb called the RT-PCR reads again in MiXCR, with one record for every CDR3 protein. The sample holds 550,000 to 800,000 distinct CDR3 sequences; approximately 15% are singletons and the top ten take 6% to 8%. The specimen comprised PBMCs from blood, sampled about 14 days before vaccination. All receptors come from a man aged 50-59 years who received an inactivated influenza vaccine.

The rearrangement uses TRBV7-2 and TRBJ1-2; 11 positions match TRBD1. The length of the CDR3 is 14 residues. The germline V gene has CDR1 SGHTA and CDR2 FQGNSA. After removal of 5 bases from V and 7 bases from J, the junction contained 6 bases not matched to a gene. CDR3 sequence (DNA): TGTGCCAGCAGCACAAGGACAGGGGGCGGTGGCTACACCTTC. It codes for CASSTRTGGGGYTF. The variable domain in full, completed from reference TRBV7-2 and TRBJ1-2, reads GAGVSQSPSNKVTEKGKDVELRCDPISGHTALYWYRQSLGQGLEFLIYFQGNSAPDKSGLPSDRFSAERTGGSVSTLTIQRTQQEDSAVYLCASSTRTGGGGYTFGSGTRLTVV.

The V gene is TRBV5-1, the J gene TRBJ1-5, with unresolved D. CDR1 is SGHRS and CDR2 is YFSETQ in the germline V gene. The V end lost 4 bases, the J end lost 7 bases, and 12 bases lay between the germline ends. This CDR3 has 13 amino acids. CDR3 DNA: TGCGCCAGCAGCGCGGACGGTCGGCAGCCCCAGCATTTT. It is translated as CASSADGRQPQHF.

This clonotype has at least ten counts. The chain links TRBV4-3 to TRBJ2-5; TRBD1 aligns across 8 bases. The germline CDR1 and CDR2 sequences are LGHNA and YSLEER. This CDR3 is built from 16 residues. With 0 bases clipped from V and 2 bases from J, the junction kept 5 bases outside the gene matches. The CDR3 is CASSQEDDRGQETQYF. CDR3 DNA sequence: TGCGCCAGCAGCCAAGAGGACGACAGGGGACAAGAGACCCAGTACTTC.

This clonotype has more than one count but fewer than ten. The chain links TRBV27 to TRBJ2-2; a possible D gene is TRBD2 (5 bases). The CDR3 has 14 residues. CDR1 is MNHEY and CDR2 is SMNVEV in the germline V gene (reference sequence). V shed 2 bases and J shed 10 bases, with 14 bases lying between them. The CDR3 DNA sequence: TGTGCCAGCAGTTTAACGGGATCGAATGCGGAGCTGTTTTTT. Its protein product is CASSLTGSNAELFF.

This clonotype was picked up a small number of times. As DNA, the CDR3 is TGTGCCAGCAGCTTAGAGGGGATAGCCAAAAACATTCAGTACTTC. This gives the protein CASSLEGIAKNIQYF. The chain employs TRBV7-9 and TRBJ2-4, with a tentative D call TRBD1 (5 bases). V was trimmed by 1 base and J by 0 bases, leaving 7 bases between them. The germline V gene has CDR1 SEHNR and CDR2 FQNEAQ (reference sequence). The CDR3 is 15 residues long.

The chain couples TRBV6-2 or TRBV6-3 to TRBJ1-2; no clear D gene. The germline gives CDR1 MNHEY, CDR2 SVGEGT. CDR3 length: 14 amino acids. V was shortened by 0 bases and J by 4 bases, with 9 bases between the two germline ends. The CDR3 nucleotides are TGTGCCAGCAGTTACTCAATCGAAGTCTATGGCTACACCTTC. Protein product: CASSYSIEVYGYTF.

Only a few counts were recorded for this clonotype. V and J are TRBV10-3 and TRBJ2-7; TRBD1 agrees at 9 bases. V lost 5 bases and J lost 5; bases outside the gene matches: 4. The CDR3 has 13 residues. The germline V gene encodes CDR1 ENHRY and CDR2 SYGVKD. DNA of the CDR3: TGTGCCATCAGTCCGGACAGGGGCCACGAGCAGTACTTC. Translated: CAISPDRGHEQYF.

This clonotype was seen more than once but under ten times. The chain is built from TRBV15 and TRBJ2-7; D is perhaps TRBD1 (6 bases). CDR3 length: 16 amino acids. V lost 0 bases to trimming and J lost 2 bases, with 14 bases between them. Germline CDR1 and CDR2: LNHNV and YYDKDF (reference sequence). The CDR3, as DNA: TGTGCCACCAGCAGAGATACGACAGGACAGACCTACGAGCAGTACTTC. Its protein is CATSRDTTGQTYEQYF.

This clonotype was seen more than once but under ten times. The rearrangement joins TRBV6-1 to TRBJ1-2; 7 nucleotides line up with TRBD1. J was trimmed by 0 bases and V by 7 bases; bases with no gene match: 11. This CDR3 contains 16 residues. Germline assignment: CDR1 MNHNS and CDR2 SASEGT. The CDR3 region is CASMGTAQIANYGYTF. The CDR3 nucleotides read TGTGCCAGCATGGGGACAGCGCAAATAGCTAACTATGGCTACACCTTC.

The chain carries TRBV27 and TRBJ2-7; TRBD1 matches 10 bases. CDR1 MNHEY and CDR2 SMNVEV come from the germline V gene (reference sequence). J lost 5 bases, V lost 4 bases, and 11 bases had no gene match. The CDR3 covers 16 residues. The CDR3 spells CASSSLPGTGEDEQYF. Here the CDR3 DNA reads TGTGCCAGCAGTTCCCTCCCCGGGACAGGGGAAGACGAGCAGTACTTC.

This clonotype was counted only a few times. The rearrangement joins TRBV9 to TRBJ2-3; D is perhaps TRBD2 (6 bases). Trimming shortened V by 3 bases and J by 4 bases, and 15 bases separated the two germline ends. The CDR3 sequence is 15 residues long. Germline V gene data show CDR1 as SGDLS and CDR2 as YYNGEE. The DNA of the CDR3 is TGTGCCAGCAGCGCCCAAGGGAGCGGGTCAGATACGCAGTATTTT. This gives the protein CASSAQGSGSDTQYF.

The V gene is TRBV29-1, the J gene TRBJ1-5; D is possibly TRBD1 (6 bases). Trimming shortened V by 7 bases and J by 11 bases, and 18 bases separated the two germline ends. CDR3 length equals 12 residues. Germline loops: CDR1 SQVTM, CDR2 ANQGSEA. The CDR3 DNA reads TGCAGCGCAGCGGACAGTGTTGGGTCCCAGCATTTT. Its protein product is CSAADSVGSQHF.

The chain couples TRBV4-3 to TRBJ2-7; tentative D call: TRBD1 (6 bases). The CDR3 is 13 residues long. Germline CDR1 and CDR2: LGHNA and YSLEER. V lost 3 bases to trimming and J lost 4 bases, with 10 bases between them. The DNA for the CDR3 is TGCGCCAGCAGCCATCAACAGGGTTACGAGCAGTACTTC. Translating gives CASSHQQGYEQYF.

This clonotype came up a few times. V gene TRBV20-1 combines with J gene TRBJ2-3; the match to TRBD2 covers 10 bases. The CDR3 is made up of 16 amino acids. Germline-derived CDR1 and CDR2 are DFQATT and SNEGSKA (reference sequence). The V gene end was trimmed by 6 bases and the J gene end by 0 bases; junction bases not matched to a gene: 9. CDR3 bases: TGCAGTGCCGAGCGTAGCGGGAGGCCTAGCACAGATACGCAGTATTTT. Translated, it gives CSAERSGRPSTDTQYF.

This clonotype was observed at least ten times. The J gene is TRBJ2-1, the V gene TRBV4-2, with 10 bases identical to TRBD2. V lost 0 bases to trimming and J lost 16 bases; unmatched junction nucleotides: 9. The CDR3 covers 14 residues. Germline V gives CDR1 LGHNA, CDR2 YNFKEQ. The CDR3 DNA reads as TGTGCCAGCAGCCAAGATAAAGCGGGGGGGACCGACTTCTTC. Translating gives CASSQDKAGGTDFF.

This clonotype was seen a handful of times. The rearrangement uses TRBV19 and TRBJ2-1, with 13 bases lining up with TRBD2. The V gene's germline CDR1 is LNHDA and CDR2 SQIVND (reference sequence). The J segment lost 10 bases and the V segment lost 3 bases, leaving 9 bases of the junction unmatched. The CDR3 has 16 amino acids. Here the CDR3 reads CASSMRTSGSGGEQFF. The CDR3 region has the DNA TGTGCCAGTAGTATGAGGACTAGCGGGAGTGGGGGGGAGCAGTTCTTC.

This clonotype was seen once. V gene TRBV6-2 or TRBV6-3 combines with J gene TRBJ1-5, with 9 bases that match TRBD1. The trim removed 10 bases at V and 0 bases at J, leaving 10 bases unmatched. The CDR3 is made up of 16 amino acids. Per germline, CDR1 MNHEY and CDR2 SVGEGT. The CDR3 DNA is TGTGCCACCGGGACAGGGCCTCTTTATAGCAATCAGCCCCAGCATTTT. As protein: CATGTGPLYSNQPQHF.

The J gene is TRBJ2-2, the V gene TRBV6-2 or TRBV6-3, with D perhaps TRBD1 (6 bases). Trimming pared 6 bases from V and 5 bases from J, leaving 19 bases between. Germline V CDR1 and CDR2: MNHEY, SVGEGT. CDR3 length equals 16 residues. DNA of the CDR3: TGTGCCAGCAGCCAGCCCACAGGGTCAATAACCGGGGAGCTGTTTTTT. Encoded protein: CASSQPTGSITGELFF.

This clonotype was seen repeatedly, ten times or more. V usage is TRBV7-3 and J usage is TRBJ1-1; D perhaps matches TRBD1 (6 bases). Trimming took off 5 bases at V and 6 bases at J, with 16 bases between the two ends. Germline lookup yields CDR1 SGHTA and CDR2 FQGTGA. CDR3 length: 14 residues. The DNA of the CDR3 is TGTGCCAGCAGCGAAGGACAGATCGGCTCTGAAGCTTTCTTT. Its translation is CASSEGQIGSEAFF.

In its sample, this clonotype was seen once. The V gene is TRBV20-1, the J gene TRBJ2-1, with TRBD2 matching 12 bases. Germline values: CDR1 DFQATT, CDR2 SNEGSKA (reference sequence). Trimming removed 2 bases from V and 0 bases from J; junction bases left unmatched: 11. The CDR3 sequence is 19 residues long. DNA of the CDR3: TGCAGTGCTAGAAAGGGACGAGGACTAGCGGGAAGCTCCTACAATGAGCAGTTCTTC. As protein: CSARKGRGLAGSSYNEQFF.

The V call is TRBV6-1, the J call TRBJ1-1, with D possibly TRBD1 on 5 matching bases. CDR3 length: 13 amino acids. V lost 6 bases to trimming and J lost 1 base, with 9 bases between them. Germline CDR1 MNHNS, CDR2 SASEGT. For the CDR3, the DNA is TGTGCCAGCAGGCCAGGGTGGAACACTGAAGCTTTCTTT. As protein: CASRPGWNTEAFF.

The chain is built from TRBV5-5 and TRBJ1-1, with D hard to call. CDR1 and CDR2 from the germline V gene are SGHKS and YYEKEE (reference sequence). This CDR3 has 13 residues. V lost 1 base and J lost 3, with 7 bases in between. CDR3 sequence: CASSLTPDTEAFF. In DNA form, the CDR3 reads TGTGCCAGCAGCTTGACGCCAGACACTGAAGCTTTCTTT.

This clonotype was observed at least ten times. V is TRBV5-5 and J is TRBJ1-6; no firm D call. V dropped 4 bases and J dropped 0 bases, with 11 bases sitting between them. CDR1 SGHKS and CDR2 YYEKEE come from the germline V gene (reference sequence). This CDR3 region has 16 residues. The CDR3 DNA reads TGTGCCAGCAGCGCTAACAAGGGCTCCTATAATTCACCCCTCCACTTT. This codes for CASSANKGSYNSPLHF.

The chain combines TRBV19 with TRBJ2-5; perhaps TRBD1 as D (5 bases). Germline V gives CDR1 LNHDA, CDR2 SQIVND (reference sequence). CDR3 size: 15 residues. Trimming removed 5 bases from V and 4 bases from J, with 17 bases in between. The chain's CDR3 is CASSLCQGQGETQYF. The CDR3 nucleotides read TGTGCCAGTAGTCTCTGTCAAGGGCAGGGAGAGACCCAGTACTTC.

In DNA form, the CDR3 reads TGTGCCAGCAACCAAGTGGGACAGAAGGGAGAGACCCAGTACTTC. Translated, it gives CASNQVGQKGETQYF. The chain joins TRBV7-2 to TRBJ2-5; 7 positions match TRBD1. The CDR3 is made up of 15 amino acids. V dropped 7 bases and J dropped 4; count of bases not matched to a gene: 12. Per germline, CDR1 SGHTA and CDR2 FQGNSA.

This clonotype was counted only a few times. CDR3 DNA: TGTGCCAGCAGTGCCATGGACTCGGGCGGGACCCAGTACTTC. Amino acids: CASSAMDSGGTQYF. The chain joins TRBV25-1 to TRBJ2-5; weak D call: TRBD2 (5 bases). The CDR3 spans 14 residues. The V gene lost 4 bases and the J gene lost 7 bases, with 16 bases spanning the gap. Looked up from germline, CDR1 is MGHDK and CDR2 is SYGVNS. The variable domain in full, completed from reference TRBV25-1 and TRBJ2-5, reads EADIYQTPRYLVIGTGKKITLECSQTMGHDKMYWYQQDPGMELHLIHYSYGVNSTEKGDLSSESTVSRIRTEHFPLTLESARPSHTSQYLCASSAMDSGGTQYFGPGTRLLVL.

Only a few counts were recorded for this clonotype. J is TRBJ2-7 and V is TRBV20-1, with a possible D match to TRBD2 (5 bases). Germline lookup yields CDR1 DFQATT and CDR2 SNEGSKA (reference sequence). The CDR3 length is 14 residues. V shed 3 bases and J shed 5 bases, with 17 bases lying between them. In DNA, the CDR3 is TGCAGTGCTAGCCCAGGTTCGGGGAGCCACGAGCAGTACTTC. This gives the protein CSASPGSGSHEQYF.

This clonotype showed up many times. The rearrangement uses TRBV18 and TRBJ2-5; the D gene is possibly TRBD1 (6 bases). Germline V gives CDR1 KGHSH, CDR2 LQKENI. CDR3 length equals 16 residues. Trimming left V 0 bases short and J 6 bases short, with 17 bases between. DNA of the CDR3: TGTGCCAGCTCACCACCGGTTGGAACAGGGTGGAAGACCCAGTACTTC. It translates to CASSPPVGTGWKTQYF.

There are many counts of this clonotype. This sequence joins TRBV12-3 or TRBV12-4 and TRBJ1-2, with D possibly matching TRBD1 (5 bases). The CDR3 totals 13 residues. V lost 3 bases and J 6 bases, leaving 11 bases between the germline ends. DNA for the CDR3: TGTGCCAGCAGTTTTCAGGGCGGCCATGGCTACACCTTC. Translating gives CASSFQGGHGYTF.